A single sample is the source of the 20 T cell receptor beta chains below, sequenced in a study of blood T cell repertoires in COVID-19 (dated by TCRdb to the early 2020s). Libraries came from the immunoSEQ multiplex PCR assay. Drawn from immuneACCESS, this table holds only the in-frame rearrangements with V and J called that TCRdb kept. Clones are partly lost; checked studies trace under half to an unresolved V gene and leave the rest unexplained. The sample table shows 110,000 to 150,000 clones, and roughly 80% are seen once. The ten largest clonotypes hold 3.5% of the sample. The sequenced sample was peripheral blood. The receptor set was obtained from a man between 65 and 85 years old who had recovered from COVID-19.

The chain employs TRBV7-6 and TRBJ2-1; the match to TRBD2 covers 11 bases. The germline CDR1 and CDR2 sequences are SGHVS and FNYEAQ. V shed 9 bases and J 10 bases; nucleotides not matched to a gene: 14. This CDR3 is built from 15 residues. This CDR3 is CASGGASGRLGEQFF. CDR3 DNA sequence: TGTGCCAGTGGGGGGGCTAGCGGGAGGTTAGGGGAGCAGTTCTTC.

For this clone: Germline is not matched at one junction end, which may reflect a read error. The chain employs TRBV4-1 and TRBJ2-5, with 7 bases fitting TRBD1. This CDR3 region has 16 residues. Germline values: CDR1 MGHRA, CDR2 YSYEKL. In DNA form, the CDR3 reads TGCGCCAGCAGCCCTAGGTCAGGGGGAGATCAAGAGGCCCAGTACTTC. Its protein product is CASSPRSGGDQEAQYF.

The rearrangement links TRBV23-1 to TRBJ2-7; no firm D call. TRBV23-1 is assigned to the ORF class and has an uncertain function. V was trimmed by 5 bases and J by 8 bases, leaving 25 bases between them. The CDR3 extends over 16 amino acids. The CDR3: CASSSPLAGSPHQQYF. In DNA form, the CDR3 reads TGCGCCAGCAGTTCTCCACTTGCTGGTTCGCCCCATCAGCAGTACTTC.

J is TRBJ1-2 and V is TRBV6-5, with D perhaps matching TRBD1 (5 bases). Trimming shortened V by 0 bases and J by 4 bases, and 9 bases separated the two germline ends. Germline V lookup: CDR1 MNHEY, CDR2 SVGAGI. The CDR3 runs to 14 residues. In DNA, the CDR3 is TGTGCCAGCAGTTACTCGTATACAGGCTATGGCTACACCTTC. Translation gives CASSYSYTGYGYTF.

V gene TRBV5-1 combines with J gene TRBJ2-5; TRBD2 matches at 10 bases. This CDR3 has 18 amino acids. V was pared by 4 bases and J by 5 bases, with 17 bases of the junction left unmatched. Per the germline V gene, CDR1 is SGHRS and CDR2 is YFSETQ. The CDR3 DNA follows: TGCGCCAGCAGCCTCGCCGGAAGTCCGGGACTAGCGTGGGAGACCCAGTACTTC. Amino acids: CASSLAGSPGLAWETQYF.

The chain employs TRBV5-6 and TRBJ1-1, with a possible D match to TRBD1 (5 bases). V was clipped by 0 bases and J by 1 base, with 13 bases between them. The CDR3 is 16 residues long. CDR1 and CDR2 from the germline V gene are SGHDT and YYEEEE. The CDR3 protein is CASSLVGLVSNTEAFF. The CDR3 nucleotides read TGTGCCAGCAGCTTGGTGGGGCTAGTATCGAACACTGAAGCTTTCTTT.

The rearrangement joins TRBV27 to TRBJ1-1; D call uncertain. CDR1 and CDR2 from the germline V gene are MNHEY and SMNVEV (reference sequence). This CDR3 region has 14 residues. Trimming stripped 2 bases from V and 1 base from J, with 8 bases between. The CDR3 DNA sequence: TGTGCCAGCAGTTTACGTCAGGCGAACACTGAAGCTTTCTTT. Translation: CASSLRQANTEAFF.

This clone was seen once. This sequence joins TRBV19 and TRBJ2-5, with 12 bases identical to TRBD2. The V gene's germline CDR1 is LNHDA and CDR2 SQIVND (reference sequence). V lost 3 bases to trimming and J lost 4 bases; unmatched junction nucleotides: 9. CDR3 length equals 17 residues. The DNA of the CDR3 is TGTGCCAGTAGTATGACTAGCGGGAGATTGTCGATAGAGACCCAGTACTTC. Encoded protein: CASSMTSGRLSIETQYF. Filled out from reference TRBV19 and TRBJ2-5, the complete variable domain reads DGGITQSPKYLFRKEGQNVTLSCEQNLNHDAMYWYRQDPGQGLRLIYYSQIVNDFQKGDIAEGYSVSREKKESFPLTVTSAQKNPTAFYLCASSMTSGRLSIETQYFGPGTRLLVL.

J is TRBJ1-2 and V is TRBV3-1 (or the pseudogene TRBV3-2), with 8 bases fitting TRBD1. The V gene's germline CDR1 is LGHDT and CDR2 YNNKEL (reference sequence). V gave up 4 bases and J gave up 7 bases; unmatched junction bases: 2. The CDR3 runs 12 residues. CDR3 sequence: CASSLGQGGYTF. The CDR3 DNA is TGTGCCAGCAGCCTCGGACAGGGTGGCTACACCTTC.

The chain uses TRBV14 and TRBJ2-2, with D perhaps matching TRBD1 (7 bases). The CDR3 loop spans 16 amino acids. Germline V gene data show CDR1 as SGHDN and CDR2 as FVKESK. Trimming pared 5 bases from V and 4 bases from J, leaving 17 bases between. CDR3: CASSSGGTVVTGELFF. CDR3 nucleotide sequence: TGTGCCAGCAGCTCTGGGGGGACAGTCGTCACCGGGGAGCTGTTTTTT. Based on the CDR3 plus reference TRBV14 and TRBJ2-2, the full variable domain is EAGVTQFPSHSVIEKGQTVTLRCDPISGHDNLYWYRRVMGKEIKFLLHFVKESKQDESGMPNNRFLAERTGGTYSTLKVQPAELEDSGVYFCASSSGGTVVTGELFFGEGSRLTVL.

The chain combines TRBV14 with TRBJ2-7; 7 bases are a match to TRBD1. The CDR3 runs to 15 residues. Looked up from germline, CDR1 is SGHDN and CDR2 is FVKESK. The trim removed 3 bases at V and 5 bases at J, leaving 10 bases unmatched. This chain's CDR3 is CASSHGTATFHEQYF. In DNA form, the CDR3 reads TGTGCCAGCAGCCACGGGACAGCTACCTTTCACGAGCAGTACTTC.

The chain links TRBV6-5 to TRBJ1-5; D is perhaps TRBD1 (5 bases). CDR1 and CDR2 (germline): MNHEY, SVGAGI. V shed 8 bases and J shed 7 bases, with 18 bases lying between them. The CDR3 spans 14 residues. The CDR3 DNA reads TGTGCCAGCGGCCTAGACGGACCAGGGCAGCCCCAGCATTTT. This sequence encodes CASGLDGPGQPQHF.

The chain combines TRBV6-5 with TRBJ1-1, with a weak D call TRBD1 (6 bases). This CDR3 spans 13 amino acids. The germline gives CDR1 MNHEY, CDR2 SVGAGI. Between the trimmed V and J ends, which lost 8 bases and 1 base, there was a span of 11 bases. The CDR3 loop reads CASVDRRNTEAFF. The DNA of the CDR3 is TGTGCCAGCGTTGACAGGAGGAACACTGAAGCTTTCTTT.

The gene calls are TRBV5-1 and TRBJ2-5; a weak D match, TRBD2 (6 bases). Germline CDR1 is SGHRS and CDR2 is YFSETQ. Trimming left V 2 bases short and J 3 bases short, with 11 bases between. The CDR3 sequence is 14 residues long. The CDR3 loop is CASSFYSGEETQYF. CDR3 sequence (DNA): TGCGCCAGCAGCTTTTATAGCGGTGAAGAGACCCAGTACTTC.

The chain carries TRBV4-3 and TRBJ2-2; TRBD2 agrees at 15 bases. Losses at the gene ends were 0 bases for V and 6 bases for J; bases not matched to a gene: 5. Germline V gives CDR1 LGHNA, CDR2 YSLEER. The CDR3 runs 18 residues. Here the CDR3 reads CASSQDWGLAGGSGELFF. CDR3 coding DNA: TGCGCCAGCAGCCAAGATTGGGGACTAGCGGGAGGATCCGGGGAGCTGTTTTTT.

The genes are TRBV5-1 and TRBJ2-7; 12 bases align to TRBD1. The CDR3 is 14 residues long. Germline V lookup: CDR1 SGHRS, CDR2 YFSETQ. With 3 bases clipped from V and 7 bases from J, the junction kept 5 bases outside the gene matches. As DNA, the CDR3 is TGCGCCAGCAGCTGGGGACAGGGGGCTGGAGAGCAGTACTTC. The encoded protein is CASSWGQGAGEQYF.

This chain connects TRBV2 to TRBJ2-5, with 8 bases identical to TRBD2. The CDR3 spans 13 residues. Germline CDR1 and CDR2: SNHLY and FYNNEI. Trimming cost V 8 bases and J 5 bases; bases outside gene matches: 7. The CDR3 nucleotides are TGTGCCAGCCGGCCCGGGGGGGTGGAGACCCAGTACTTC. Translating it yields CASRPGGVETQYF.

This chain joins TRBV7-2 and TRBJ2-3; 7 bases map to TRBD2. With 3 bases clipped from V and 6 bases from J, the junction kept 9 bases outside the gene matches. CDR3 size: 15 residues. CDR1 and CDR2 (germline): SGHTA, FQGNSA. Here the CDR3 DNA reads TGTGCCAGCAGCTTCTGGGGGAGGGCACCCGATACGCAGTATTTT. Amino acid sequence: CASSFWGRAPDTQYF. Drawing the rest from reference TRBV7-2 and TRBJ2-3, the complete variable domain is GAGVSQSPSNKVTEKGKDVELRCDPISGHTALYWYRQSLGQGLEFLIYFQGNSAPDKSGLPSDRFSAERTGGSVSTLTIQRTQQEDSAVYLCASSFWGRAPDTQYFGPGTRLTVL.

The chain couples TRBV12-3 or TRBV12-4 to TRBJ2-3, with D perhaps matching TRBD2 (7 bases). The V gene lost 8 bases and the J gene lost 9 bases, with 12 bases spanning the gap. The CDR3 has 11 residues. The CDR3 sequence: CASSRGGTQYF. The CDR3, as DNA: TGTGCCAGCTCGAGGGGGGGGACGCAGTATTTT.

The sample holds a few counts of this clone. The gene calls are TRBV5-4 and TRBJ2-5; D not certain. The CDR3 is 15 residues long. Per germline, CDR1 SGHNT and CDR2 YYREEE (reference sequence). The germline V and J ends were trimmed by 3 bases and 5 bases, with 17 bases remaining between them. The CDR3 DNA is TGTGCCAGCAGCTCCCCTTTGGCGCCGGAGGAGACCCAGTACTTC. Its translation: CASSSPLAPEETQYF.